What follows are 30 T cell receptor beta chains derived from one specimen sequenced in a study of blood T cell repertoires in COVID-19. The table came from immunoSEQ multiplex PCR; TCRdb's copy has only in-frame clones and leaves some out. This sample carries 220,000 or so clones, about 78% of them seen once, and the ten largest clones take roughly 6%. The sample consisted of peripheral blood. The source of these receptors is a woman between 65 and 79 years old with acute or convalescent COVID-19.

The DNA of the CDR3 is TGTGCCAGCAGACTGGGGACAGACCTCTATGGCTACACCTTC. Translating it yields CASRLGTDLYGYTF. The chain links TRBV28 to TRBJ1-2, with 7 bases fitting TRBD1. Germline V gives CDR1 MDHEN, CDR2 SYDVKM. Trimming took 6 bases from V and 4 from J; bases not matched to a gene: 8. The CDR3 spans 14 residues.

The CDR3 is CACAGVNTEAFF. DNA for the CDR3: TGTGCCTGTGCGGGGGTTAACACTGAAGCTTTCTTT. J is TRBJ1-1 and V is TRBV30; TRBD1 is a possible D gene (5 bases). CDR1 GTSNPN and CDR2 SVGIG come from the germline V gene (reference sequence). V lost 6 bases, J lost 2 bases, and 10 bases lay in between. CDR3 length: 12 amino acids.

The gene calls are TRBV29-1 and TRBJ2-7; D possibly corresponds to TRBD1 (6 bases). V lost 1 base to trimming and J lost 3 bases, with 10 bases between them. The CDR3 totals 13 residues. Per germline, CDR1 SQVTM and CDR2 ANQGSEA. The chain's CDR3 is CSVEATGLYEQYF. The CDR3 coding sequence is TGCAGCGTTGAAGCGACAGGACTCTACGAGCAGTACTTC.

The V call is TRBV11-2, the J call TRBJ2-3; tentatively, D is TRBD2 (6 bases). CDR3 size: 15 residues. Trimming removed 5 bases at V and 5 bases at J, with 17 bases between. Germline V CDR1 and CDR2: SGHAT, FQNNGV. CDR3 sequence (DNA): TGTGCCAGCAGCCAATCCGGCGGGGTGCGAGATACGCAGTATTTT. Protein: CASSQSGGVRDTQYF.

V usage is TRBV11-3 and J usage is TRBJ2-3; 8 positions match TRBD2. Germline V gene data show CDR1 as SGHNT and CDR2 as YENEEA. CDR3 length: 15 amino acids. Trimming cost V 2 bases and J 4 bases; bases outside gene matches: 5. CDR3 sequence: CASSLRAGDADTQYF. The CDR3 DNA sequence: TGTGCCAGCAGCTTAAGAGCGGGAGACGCAGATACGCAGTATTTT.

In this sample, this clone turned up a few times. The CDR3 DNA reads as TGTGCCAGCAGCTTAGTCGGCGGCGCTACTACCTTC. Encoded protein: CASSLVGGATTF. This chain uses TRBV11-2 with TRBJ1-2; D unclear. Germline CDR1 reads SGHAT; CDR2 reads FQNNGV. Trimming took 1 base from V and 14 from J, leaving 14 bases between them. This CDR3 region has 12 residues.

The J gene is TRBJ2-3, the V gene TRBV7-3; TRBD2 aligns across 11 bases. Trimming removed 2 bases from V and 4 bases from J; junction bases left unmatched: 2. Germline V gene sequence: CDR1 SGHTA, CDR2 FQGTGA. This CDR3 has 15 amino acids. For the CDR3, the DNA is TGTGCCAGCAGCTTAGTAGCGGGAGGGTCAGATACGCAGTATTTT. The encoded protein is CASSLVAGGSDTQYF. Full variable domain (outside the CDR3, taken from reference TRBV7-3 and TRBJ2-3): GAGVSQTPSNKVTEKGKYVELRCDPISGHTALYWYRQSLGQGPEFLIYFQGTGAADDSGLPNDRFFAVRPEGSVSTLKIQRTERGDSAVYLCASSLVAGGSDTQYFGPGTRLTVL.

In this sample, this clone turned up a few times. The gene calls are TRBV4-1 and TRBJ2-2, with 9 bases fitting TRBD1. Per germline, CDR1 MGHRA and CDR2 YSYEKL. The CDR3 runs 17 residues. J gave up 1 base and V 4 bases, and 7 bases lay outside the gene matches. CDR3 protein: CASSLPRGQGNTGELFF. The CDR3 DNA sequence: TGCGCCAGCAGCCTCCCTCGGGGACAGGGGAACACCGGGGAGCTGTTTTTT.

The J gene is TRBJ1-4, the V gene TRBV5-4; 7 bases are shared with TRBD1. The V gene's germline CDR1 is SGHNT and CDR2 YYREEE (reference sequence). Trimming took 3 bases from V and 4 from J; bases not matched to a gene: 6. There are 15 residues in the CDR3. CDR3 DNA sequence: TGTGCCAGCAGCTCCAAGACAGGGAGTAATGAAAAACTGTTTTTT. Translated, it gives CASSSKTGSNEKLFF.

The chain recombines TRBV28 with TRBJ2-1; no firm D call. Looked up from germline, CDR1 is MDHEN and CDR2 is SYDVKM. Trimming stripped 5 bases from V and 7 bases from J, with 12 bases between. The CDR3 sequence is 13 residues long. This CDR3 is CASSRGEPNEQFF. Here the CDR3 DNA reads TGTGCCAGCAGTCGAGGCGAGCCGAATGAGCAGTTCTTC.

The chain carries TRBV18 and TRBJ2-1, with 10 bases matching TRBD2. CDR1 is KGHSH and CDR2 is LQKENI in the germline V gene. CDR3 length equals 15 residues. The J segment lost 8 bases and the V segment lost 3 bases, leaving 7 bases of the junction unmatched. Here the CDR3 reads CASSPLAGARDEQFF. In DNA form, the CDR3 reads TGTGCCAGCTCACCTCTAGCGGGAGCCAGGGATGAGCAGTTCTTC.

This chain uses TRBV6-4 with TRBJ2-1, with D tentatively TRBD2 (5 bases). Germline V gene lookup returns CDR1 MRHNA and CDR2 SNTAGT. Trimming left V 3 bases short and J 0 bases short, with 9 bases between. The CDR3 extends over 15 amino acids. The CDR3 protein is CASSERSGSYNEQFF. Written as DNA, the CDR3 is TGTGCCAGCAGTGAGAGAAGCGGCTCCTACAATGAGCAGTTCTTC.

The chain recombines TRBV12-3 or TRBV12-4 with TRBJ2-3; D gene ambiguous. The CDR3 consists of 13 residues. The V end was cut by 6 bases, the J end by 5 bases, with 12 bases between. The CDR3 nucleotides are TGTGCCAGCAGCTTAATGAGTCTAGATACGCAGTATTTT. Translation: CASSLMSLDTQYF.

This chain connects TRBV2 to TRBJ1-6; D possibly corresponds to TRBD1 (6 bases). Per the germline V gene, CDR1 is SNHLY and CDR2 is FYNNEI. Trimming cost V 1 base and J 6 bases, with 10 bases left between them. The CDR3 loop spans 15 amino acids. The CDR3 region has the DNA TGTGCCAGCAGTGAAGTGGGAGGGGGTAATTCACCCCTCCACTTT. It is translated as CASSEVGGGNSPLHF.

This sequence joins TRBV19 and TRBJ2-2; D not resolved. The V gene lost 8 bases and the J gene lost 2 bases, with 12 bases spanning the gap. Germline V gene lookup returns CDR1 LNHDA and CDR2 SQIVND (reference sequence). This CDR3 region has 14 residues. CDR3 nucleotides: TGTGCCAGTGGTGTAGCCTTTAACACCGGGGAGCTGTTTTTT. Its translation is CASGVAFNTGELFF.

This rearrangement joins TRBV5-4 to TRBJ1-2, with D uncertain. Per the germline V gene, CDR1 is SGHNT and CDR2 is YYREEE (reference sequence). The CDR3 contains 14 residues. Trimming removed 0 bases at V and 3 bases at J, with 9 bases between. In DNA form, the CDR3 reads TGTGCCAGCAGCTTGGACGGGAGGGACTATGGCTACACCTTC. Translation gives CASSLDGRDYGYTF.

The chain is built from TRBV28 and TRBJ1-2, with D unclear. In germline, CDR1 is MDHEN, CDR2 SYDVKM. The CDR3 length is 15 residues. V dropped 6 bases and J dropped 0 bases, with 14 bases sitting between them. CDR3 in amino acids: CASRGQIIANYGYTF. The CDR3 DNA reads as TGTGCCAGCAGGGGCCAAATTATAGCTAACTATGGCTACACCTTC.

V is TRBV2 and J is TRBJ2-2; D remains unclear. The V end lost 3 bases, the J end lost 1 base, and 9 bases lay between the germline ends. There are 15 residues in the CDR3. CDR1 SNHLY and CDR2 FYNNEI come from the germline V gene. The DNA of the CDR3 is TGTGCCAGCAGTGACGTTAGTCGGAACACCGGGGAGCTGTTTTTT. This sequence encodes CASSDVSRNTGELFF. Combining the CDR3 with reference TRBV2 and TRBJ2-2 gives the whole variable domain EPEVTQTPSHQVTQMGQEVILRCVPISNHLYFYWYRQILGQKVEFLVSFYNNEISEKSEIFDDQFSVERPDGSNFTLKIRSTKLEDSAMYFCASSDVSRNTGELFFGEGSRLTVL.

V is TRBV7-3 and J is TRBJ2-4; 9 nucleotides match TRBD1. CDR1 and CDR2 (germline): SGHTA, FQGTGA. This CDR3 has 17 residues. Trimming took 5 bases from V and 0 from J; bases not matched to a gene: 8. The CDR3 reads CASSDRGGTLAKNIQYF. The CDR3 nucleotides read TGTGCCAGCAGCGACAGGGGGGGAACCTTAGCCAAAAACATTCAGTACTTC.

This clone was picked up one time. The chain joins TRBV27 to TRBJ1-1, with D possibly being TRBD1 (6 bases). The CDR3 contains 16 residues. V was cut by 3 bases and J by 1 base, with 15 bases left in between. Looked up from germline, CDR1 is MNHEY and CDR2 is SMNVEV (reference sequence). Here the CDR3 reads CASSFDRRVWNTEAFF. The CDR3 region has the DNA TGTGCCAGCAGTTTCGACAGGAGAGTTTGGAACACTGAAGCTTTCTTT.

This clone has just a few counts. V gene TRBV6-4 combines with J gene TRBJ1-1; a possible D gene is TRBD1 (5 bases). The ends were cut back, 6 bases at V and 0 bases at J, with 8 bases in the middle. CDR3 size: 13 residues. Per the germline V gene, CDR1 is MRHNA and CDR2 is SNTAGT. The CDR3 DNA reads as TGTGCCAGCAGCCTGGACATGAACACTGAAGCTTTCTTT. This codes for CASSLDMNTEAFF.

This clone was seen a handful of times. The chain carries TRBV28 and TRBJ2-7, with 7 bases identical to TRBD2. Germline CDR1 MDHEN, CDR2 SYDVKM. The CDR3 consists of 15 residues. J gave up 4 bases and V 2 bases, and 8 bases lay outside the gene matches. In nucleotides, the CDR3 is TGTGCCAGCAGTTTAGGGGCGGGAGATCTTTACGAGCAGTACTTC. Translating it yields CASSLGAGDLYEQYF. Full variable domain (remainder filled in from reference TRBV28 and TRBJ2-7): DVKVTQSSRYLVKRTGEKVFLECVQDMDHENMFWYRQDPGLGLRLIYFSYDVKMKEKGDIPEGYSVSREKKERFSLILESASTNQTSMYLCASSLGAGDLYEQYFGPGTRLTVT.

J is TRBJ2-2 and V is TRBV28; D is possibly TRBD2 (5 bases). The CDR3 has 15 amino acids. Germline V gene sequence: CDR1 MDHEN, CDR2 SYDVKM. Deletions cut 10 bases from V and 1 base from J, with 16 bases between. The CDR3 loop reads CATGNAGLNTGELFF. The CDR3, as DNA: TGTGCCACTGGGAATGCGGGCTTGAACACCGGGGAGCTGTTTTTT.

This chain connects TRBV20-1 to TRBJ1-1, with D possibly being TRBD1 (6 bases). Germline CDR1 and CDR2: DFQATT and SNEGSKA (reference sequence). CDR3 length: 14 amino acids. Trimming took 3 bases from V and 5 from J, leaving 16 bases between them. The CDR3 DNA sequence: TGCAGTGCTAGTCATCGGGGGGCGAGGACTGAAGCTTTCTTT. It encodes CSASHRGARTEAFF.

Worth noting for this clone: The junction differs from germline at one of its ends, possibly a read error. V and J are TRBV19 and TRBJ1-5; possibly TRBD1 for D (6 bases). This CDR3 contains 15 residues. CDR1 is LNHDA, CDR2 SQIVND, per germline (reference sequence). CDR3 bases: TGTGCCGGTAGGGACACCTACTATAGCAATCAGCCCCAGCATTTT. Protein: CAGRDTYYSNQPQHF.

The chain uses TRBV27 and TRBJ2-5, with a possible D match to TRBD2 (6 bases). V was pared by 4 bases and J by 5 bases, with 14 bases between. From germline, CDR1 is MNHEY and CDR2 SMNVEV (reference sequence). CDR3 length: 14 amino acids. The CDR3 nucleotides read TGTGCCAGCAGTTCACTGCGGGGCGCCGAGACCCAGTACTTC. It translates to CASSSLRGAETQYF.

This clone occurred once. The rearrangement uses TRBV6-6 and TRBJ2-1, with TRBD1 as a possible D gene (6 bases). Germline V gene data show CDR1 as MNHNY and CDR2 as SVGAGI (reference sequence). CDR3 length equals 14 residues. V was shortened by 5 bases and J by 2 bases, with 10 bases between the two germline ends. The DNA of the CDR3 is TGTGCCAGCAGTAAAGGGGGACCCTACAATGAGCAGTTCTTC. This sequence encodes CASSKGGPYNEQFF.

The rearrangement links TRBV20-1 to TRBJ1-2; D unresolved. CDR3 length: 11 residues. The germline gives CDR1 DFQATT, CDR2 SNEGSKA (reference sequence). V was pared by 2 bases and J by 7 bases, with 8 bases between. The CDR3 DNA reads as TGCAGTGCTAGATCGGGGTTTGGCTACACCTTC. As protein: CSARSGFGYTF.

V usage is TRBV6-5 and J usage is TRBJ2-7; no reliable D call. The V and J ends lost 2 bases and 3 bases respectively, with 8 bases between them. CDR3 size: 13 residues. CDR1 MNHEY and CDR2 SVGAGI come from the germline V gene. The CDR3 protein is CASSYVPGYEQYF. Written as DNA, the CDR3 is TGTGCCAGCAGTTACGTTCCGGGCTACGAGCAGTACTTC.

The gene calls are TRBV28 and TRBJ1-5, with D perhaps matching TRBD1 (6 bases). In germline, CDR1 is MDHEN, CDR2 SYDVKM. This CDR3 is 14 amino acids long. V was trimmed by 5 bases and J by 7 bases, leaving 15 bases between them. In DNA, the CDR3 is TGTGCCAGCAGTCCCGGGGGGCCGGGACAGCCCCAGCATTTT. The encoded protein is CASSPGGPGQPQHF.